A selection of T cell receptor beta chains follows, all from one sample in a study of blood T cell repertoires in COVID-19. The assay was immunoSEQ multiplex PCR, and TCRdb's table has in-frame clones only and misses some. The repertoire holds about 210,000 clones, with around 84% as singletons. Sequencing used peripheral blood. The source of these receptors is a human donor in a cohort sampled during active COVID-19. Each CDR3 is given with its conserved first and last residue. A D gene is named only where the DNA matches it firmly. Only part of the rows carry a size: once, few, many, or a class if the clone is expanded.

cdr3_aa	cdr3_nt	v_call	clone_size	d_call	j_call
CASSPQSLGANVLTF	TGTGCCAGCAGTCCCCAATCGCTAGGGGCCAACGTCCTGACTTTC	TRBV28	NA	NA	TRBJ2-6
CASSVVPARGEQFF	TGTGCCAGCAGCGTAGTACCAGCCCGGGGTGAGCAGTTCTTC	TRBV11-2	NA	NA	TRBJ2-1
CASSIATGEAEKLFF	TGTGCCAGCAGTATAGCCACCGGGGAGGCTGAAAAACTGTTTTTT	TRBV7-9	NA	NA	TRBJ1-4
CASRAASGSPLHF	TGTGCCAGCAGGGCAGCCAGCGGTTCACCCCTCCACTTT	TRBV6-5	NA	NA	TRBJ1-6
CASSSEGAAGELFF	TGCGCCAGCAGCTCCGAGGGGGCCGCCGGGGAGCTGTTTTTT	TRBV5-1	NA	TRBD1	TRBJ2-2
CASSTGQGDSGYTF	TGCGCCAGCTCGACGGGACAGGGGGATTCTGGCTACACCTTC	TRBV5-1	NA	TRBD1	TRBJ1-2
CASSLSGEQFF	TGTGCCAGCAGCCTTAGCGGTGAGCAGTTCTTC	TRBV5-4	NA	NA	TRBJ2-1
CASSQDIPGQGENQPQHF	TGCGCCAGCAGTCAAGATATTCCGGGACAGGGGGAAAATCAGCCCCAGCATTTT	TRBV10-1	NA	TRBD1	TRBJ1-5
CASSEVEGGTDTQYF	TGCGCCAGCAGTGAGGTAGAGGGGGGCACAGATACGCAGTATTTT	TRBV10-2	NA	NA	TRBJ2-3
CASRGAPLRETQYF	TGTGCCAGCAGGGGGGCTCCATTGAGGGAGACCCAGTACTTC	TRBV6-5	NA	NA	TRBJ2-5
CAWSVGGNLVRSYEQYF	TGTGCCTGGAGTGTCGGGGGGAATCTCGTTAGGAGTTACGAGCAGTACTTC	TRBV30	few	TRBD2	TRBJ2-7
CASSQSDETGDEQYF	TGTGCCAGCAGCCAGTCGGACGAGACAGGGGACGAGCAGTACTTC	TRBV3-1/TRBV3-2	many	TRBD1	TRBJ2-7
CASGSGGSTEAFF	TGTGCTAGTGGTTCAGGGGGGTCCACTGAAGCTTTCTTT	TRBV12-5	NA	TRBD1	TRBJ1-1
CASSTQGFNQPQHF	TGTGCCAGCAGCACACAGGGTTTCAATCAGCCCCAGCATTTT	TRBV7-2	NA	NA	TRBJ1-5
CASSWDRSNTGELFF	TGTGCCAGCAGCTGGGACAGGTCGAACACCGGGGAGCTGTTTTTT	TRBV7-9	NA	TRBD1	TRBJ2-2
CASTTQTNSISYEQYF	TGTGCCAGCACCACCCAAACAAACAGCATCTCCTACGAGCAGTACTTC	TRBV5-6	NA	NA	TRBJ2-7
CASSFSVLTVNQPQHF	TGTGCCAGCAGCTTTTCGGTTCTTACGGTCAATCAGCCCCAGCATTTT	TRBV7-8	many	NA	TRBJ1-5
CASSQVGLGNTIYF	TGTGCCAGCAGCCAAGTAGGACTTGGAAACACCATATATTTT	TRBV4-2	NA	NA	TRBJ1-3
CASSPSRLAGAVVGTDTQYF	TGTGCCAGTAGTCCTAGTCGACTAGCGGGAGCCGTGGTGGGGACAGATACGCAGTATTTT	TRBV19	once	TRBD2	TRBJ2-3
CASSLGLDYYNEQFF	TGCGCCAGCAGCCTGGGACTAGATTACTACAATGAGCAGTTCTTC	TRBV5-1	NA	TRBD2	TRBJ2-1
CATSDAGQGMGYEQYF	TGTGCCACCAGTGATGCGGGACAGGGGATGGGGTACGAGCAGTACTTC	TRBV24-1	NA	TRBD1	TRBJ2-7
CASSPQPFTDTQYF	TGTGCCAGCAGCCCACAACCCTTCACAGATACGCAGTATTTT	TRBV5-5	NA	NA	TRBJ2-3
CASSTTTGTGGEKLFF	TGTGCCAGCAGCACAACAACCGGGACAGGGGGCGAAAAACTGTTTTTT	TRBV7-2	NA	TRBD1	TRBJ1-4
CASRSPGGTYEQYF	TGCGCCAGCAGGTCTCCCGGGGGAACCTACGAGCAGTACTTC	TRBV5-1	NA	NA	TRBJ2-7
CASSFEGASNQPQHF	TGTGCCAGCAGTTTCGAGGGGGCAAGCAATCAGCCCCAGCATTTT	TRBV28	few	TRBD1	TRBJ1-5
CSGLHYEQYF	TGCAGTGGACTACATTACGAGCAGTACTTC	TRBV20-1	once	NA	TRBJ2-7
CASSLAIGLTLHEQYF	TGCGCCAGCAGCTTGGCTATTGGGCTTACCCTTCACGAGCAGTACTTC	TRBV5-1	NA	NA	TRBJ2-7
CASSYGTVTKATDTQYF	TGTGCCAGCAGTTATGGGACAGTAACGAAAGCCACAGATACGCAGTATTTT	TRBV7-9	NA	TRBD1	TRBJ2-3
CASSLGGSNGYTF	TGTGCCAGCAGCTTAGGGGGCTCAAATGGCTACACCTTC	TRBV5-8	NA	TRBD1	TRBJ1-2
CASSPRNTGELFF	TGTGCCAGCAGTCCTAGGAACACCGGGGAGCTGTTTTTT	TRBV27	NA	NA	TRBJ2-2
CASSEATGRRETQYF	TGTGCCAGCAGTGAAGCCACAGGCCGACGTGAGACCCAGTACTTC	TRBV2	NA	NA	TRBJ2-5
CASSFLGAGQGQFF	TGTGCCAGCAGTTTCCTCGGGGCAGGACAGGGCCAGTTCTTC	TRBV6-5	NA	TRBD1	TRBJ2-1
CASSLPRTSLFF	TGTGCCAGCAGTCTCCCCAGAACCTCACTGTTTTTT	TRBV9	NA	NA	TRBJ1-4
CASSLSLAGGPVETQYF	TGCGCCAGCAGCTTGTCACTAGCGGGGGGGCCGGTCGAGACCCAGTACTTC	TRBV5-1	NA	TRBD2	TRBJ2-5
CAWSVLQGTEAFF	TGTGCCTGGAGTGTACTGCAGGGCACTGAAGCTTTCTTT	TRBV30	NA	NA	TRBJ1-1
CASSTMANTEAFF	TGTGCCAGTAGCACCATGGCGAACACTGAAGCTTTCTTT	TRBV19	NA	NA	TRBJ1-1
CASSLWDRPYEQYF	TGTGCCAGCAGTTTATGGGACAGGCCCTACGAGCAGTACTTC	TRBV27	NA	TRBD1	TRBJ2-7
CATSRDQGQGGAEAFF	TGTGCCACCAGCAGAGATCAAGGACAGGGGGGAGCTGAAGCTTTCTTT	TRBV15	once	TRBD1	TRBJ1-1
CASRDSGRRGGYTF	TGTGCCAGCCGAGACAGTGGAAGGCGGGGTGGCTACACCTTC	TRBV25-1	NA	NA	TRBJ1-2
CASSPLAGGDIYEQYF	TGCGCCAGCAGCCCATTAGCGGGAGGGGATATCTACGAGCAGTACTTC	TRBV5-1	NA	TRBD2	TRBJ2-7